Listed here are 26 T cell receptor beta chains from one sample, sequenced in a study of graft-versus-host responses after intestinal transplantation. Here immunoSEQ multiplex PCR was the method, and the copy in TCRdb shows in-frame clones only, minus some. This sample yields about 120,000 clones, of which around nine tenths are seen a single time; approximately 0.18% belongs to the top ten. The antigens for these receptors are not known. The source was unstimulated CD4+ T cells sorted from spleen or lymph node cells, collected before intestinal transplant. These receptors were collected from a human donor who received an intestinal transplant.

DNA of the CDR3: TGTGCCAGCAGTTTCACAGGGAGCAATCAGCCCCAGCATTTT. This gives the protein CASSFTGSNQPQHF. The genes are TRBV27 and TRBJ1-5; possible D gene TRBD1, 6 bases. V lost 3 bases and J 1 base, leaving 7 bases between the germline ends. This CDR3 spans 14 amino acids. Germline V gene data show CDR1 as MNHEY and CDR2 as SMNVEV (reference sequence).

V gene TRBV14 combines with J gene TRBJ2-1; D gene unclear. CDR3 size: 15 residues. Germline CDR1 is SGHDN and CDR2 is FVKESK. Trimming cost V 2 bases and J 7 bases, with 15 bases left between them. For the CDR3, the DNA is TGTGCCAGCAGCCAATGGGCCGGTCCCCGGAATGAGCAGTTCTTC. This gives the protein CASSQWAGPRNEQFF.

V is TRBV30 and J is TRBJ1-1; possibly TRBD1 for D (6 bases). V lost 6 bases to trimming and J lost 0 bases, with 20 bases between them. Germline loops: CDR1 GTSNPN, CDR2 SVGIG (reference sequence). The CDR3 spans 16 residues. As DNA, the CDR3 is TGTGCCTGCAATCTTGTACAGGGCCTCATGAACACTGAAGCTTTCTTT. Translation gives CACNLVQGLMNTEAFF.

The rearrangement joins TRBV15 to TRBJ2-1; 8 bases are a match to TRBD2. Germline lookup yields CDR1 LNHNV and CDR2 YYDKDF (reference sequence). The CDR3 totals 16 residues. The junction had 15 bases not matched to a gene; V was cut back by 5 bases and J by 9 bases. The CDR3 DNA reads as TGTGCCACCAGCCGGGGCGCGGGAGGAAAGAGTAGTGAGCAGTTCTTC. It specifies CATSRGAGGKSSEQFF.

V is TRBV28 and J is TRBJ2-2, with 7 bases identical to TRBD1. This CDR3 contains 16 residues. From germline, CDR1 is MDHEN and CDR2 SYDVKM. J lost 4 bases, V lost 2 bases, and 7 bases had no gene match. The CDR3 DNA reads TGTGCCAGCAGTTTACACCGGGACAGTGGCACCGGGGAGCTGTTTTTT. This codes for CASSLHRDSGTGELFF.

The chain uses TRBV11-2 and TRBJ1-2; TRBD1 is a possible D gene (5 bases). Germline lookup yields CDR1 SGHAT and CDR2 FQNNGV. This CDR3 spans 16 amino acids. The V end lost 1 base, the J end lost 2 bases, and 14 bases lay between the germline ends. CDR3 in DNA: TGTGCCAGCAGCTTAGTCATTCAGGGCTCAAACTATGGCTACACCTTC. Encoded protein: CASSLVIQGSNYGYTF.

This clone appeared once. This sequence joins TRBV4-2 and TRBJ1-1, with D hard to call. With 0 bases removed from V and 4 bases from J, the gap between germline ends came to 12 bases. Germline V gene sequence: CDR1 LGHNA, CDR2 YNFKEQ. The length of the CDR3 is 15 residues. The CDR3 region is CASSQDSGRPTEAFF. In DNA form, the CDR3 reads TGTGCCAGCAGCCAAGACTCGGGGAGGCCCACTGAAGCTTTCTTT.

J is TRBJ1-1 and V is TRBV5-1; TRBD1 might be the D (5 bases). V lost 4 bases to trimming and J lost 1 base, with 11 bases between them. This CDR3 is built from 14 residues. Looked up from germline, CDR1 is SGHRS and CDR2 is YFSETQ. This CDR3 is CASSPLTGNTEAFF. CDR3 in DNA: TGCGCCAGCAGCCCTCTAACAGGGAACACTGAAGCTTTCTTT.

The V gene is TRBV5-1, the J gene TRBJ2-1; 11 positions match TRBD2. The CDR3 covers 15 residues. Germline V gene data show CDR1 as SGHRS and CDR2 as YFSETQ. V gave up 2 bases and J gave up 9 bases; unmatched junction bases: 7. The CDR3 is CASSLIAGGPGEQFF. The CDR3 nucleotides read TGCGCCAGCAGCTTAATAGCGGGGGGGCCCGGTGAGCAGTTCTTC.

The chain carries TRBV4-1 and TRBJ2-2; 10 nucleotides align to TRBD2. V dropped 2 bases and J dropped 1; count of bases not matched to a gene: 1. In germline, CDR1 is MGHRA, CDR2 YSYEKL. The CDR3 totals 16 residues. CDR3 nucleotides: TGCGCCAGCAGCCAAAGGACTAGCGGGAACACCGGGGAGCTGTTTTTT. Translation: CASSQRTSGNTGELFF.

V usage is TRBV19 and J usage is TRBJ1-1; 12 bases are shared with TRBD1. The CDR3 is 14 residues long. Germline V gene data show CDR1 as LNHDA and CDR2 as SQIVND (reference sequence). The V segment lost 2 bases and the J segment 8 bases; nucleotides outside the gene matches: 3. In nucleotides, the CDR3 is TGTGCCAGTAGTATAACCGGGACAGGGGGCGAAGCTTTCTTT. Encoded protein: CASSITGTGGEAFF.

The rearrangement links TRBV7-9 to TRBJ2-3; perhaps TRBD1 as D (5 bases). The germline V gene encodes CDR1 SEHNR and CDR2 FQNEAQ (reference sequence). V was shortened by 3 bases and J by 3 bases, with 13 bases between the two germline ends. CDR3 length equals 15 residues. CDR3 amino acids: CASSFRQGKTDTQYF. The DNA for the CDR3 is TGTGCCAGCAGCTTTCGCCAGGGTAAAACAGATACGCAGTATTTT.

This clone was counted a single time. The chain joins TRBV6-6 to TRBJ2-5; 9 positions agree with TRBD2. Trimming at V came to 3 bases and at J to 1 base, leaving 3 bases not matched to a gene. Germline lookup yields CDR1 MNHNY and CDR2 SVGAGI (reference sequence). The CDR3 has 15 residues. Here the CDR3 DNA reads TGTGCCAGCAGTTATGGCGGGGGGGCCCAAGAGACCCAGTACTTC. Translated: CASSYGGGAQETQYF.

The CDR3 DNA sequence: TGTGCCACCAGCAGAGACAGGGGACTATCCTCCTACAATGAGCAGTTCTTC. Protein: CATSRDRGLSSYNEQFF. The rearrangement joins TRBV15 to TRBJ2-1; the D gene is possibly TRBD2 (7 bases). The length of the CDR3 is 17 residues. Germline V lookup: CDR1 LNHNV, CDR2 YYDKDF (reference sequence). Between the trimmed V and J ends, which lost 0 bases and 0 bases, there was a span of 12 bases. The whole variable domain, remainder taken from reference TRBV15 and TRBJ2-1, is DAMVIQNPRYQVTQFGKPVTLSCSQTLNHNVMYWYQQKSSQAPKLLFHYYDKDFNNEADTPDNFQSRRPNTSFCFLDIRSPGLGDTAMYLCATSRDRGLSSYNEQFFGPGTRLTVL.

The chain uses TRBV7-3 and TRBJ2-7; TRBD2 aligns across 9 bases. The CDR3 sequence is 18 residues long. Germline trimming cut 1 base from V and 2 bases from J; bases unmatched to any gene: 12. The V gene's germline CDR1 is SGHTA and CDR2 FQGTGA. CDR3 sequence (DNA): TGTGCCAGCAGCTTAAGGCCCGCGGGGGCGGGAGGGCCCTACGAGCAGTACTTC. Protein product: CASSLRPAGAGGPYEQYF.

V usage is TRBV18 and J usage is TRBJ2-7, with D possibly being TRBD1 (5 bases). The CDR3 consists of 13 residues. The V gene's germline CDR1 is KGHSH and CDR2 LQKENI. The germline V and J ends were trimmed by 3 bases and 3 bases, with 9 bases remaining between them. The chain's CDR3 is CASSPQGNYEQYF. The CDR3 DNA is TGTGCCAGCTCACCTCAGGGAAACTACGAGCAGTACTTC.

CDR3 bases: TGTGCCAGCAGACAGGACAGGGGGCCTGAAAAACTGTTTTTT. Protein product: CASRQDRGPEKLFF. The chain recombines TRBV6-6 with TRBJ1-4; 11 bases agree with TRBD1. This CDR3 region has 14 residues. The V and J ends lost 6 bases and 7 bases, in that order; junction bases with no gene match: 4. The germline V gene encodes CDR1 MNHNY and CDR2 SVGAGI (reference sequence).

The chain couples TRBV6-1 to TRBJ2-5, with D possibly being TRBD2 (6 bases). This CDR3 is built from 13 residues. Deletions cut 0 bases from V and 4 bases from J, with 6 bases between. Germline loops: CDR1 MNHNS, CDR2 SASEGT. The DNA of the CDR3 is TGTGCCAGCAGTGAAGCGGGGGGAGAGACCCAGTACTTC. Translating it yields CASSEAGGETQYF.

The table lists this clone with a few counts. V is TRBV6-4 and J is TRBJ1-6; the D gene is possibly TRBD1 (6 bases). V lost 8 bases and J lost 3, with 8 bases in between. The germline gives CDR1 MRHNA, CDR2 SNTAGT. This CDR3 contains 13 residues. The CDR3 DNA is TGTGCCAGCTCACAGGGCTATAATTCACCCCTCCACTTT. Translated, it gives CASSQGYNSPLHF.

The chain carries TRBV5-4 and TRBJ2-5; TRBD1 is a possible D gene (6 bases). CDR3 length: 14 amino acids. Germline CDR1 SGHNT, CDR2 YYREEE (reference sequence). Trimming removed 5 bases at V and 2 bases at J, with 13 bases between. The CDR3 DNA reads as TGTGCCAGCAGTTACGTCGGACAGCAAGAGACCCAGTACTTC. Amino acid sequence: CASSYVGQQETQYF.

This clone was picked up one time. V usage is TRBV4-1 and J usage is TRBJ2-7, with 8 bases lining up with TRBD2. The CDR3 is 15 residues long. Germline CDR1 reads MGHRA; CDR2 reads YSYEKL. The V segment lost 5 bases and the J segment 3 bases; nucleotides outside the gene matches: 9. CDR3 sequence: CASSFTAGDNYEQYF. Here the CDR3 DNA reads TGCGCCAGCAGCTTCACAGCGGGAGACAACTACGAGCAGTACTTC.

This clone showed up just a few times. CDR3 bases: TGTGCCAGCAGTCTCAGCGGGGCAGTAAATCAGCCCCAGCATTTT. Protein product: CASSLSGAVNQPQHF. This rearrangement joins TRBV6-5 to TRBJ1-5; D is possibly TRBD1 (5 bases). Germline lookup yields CDR1 MNHEY and CDR2 SVGAGI. V was cut by 5 bases and J by 4 bases, with 15 bases left in between. The length of the CDR3 is 15 residues.

The rearrangement links TRBV28 to TRBJ2-7; maybe TRBD2 (6 bases). Germline loops: CDR1 MDHEN, CDR2 SYDVKM. This CDR3 spans 13 amino acids. Trimming cost V 6 bases and J 3 bases, with 12 bases left between them. In DNA form, the CDR3 reads TGTGCCAGCAGCTCGGGGGAGCTCTACGAGCAGTACTTC. This translates into CASSSGELYEQYF.

The count of this clone is one. The rearrangement joins TRBV9 to TRBJ2-1, with TRBD2 matching 10 bases. The CDR3 has 16 amino acids. V was clipped by 0 bases and J by 6 bases; unmatched bases: 6. The germline V gene has CDR1 SGDLS and CDR2 YYNGEE. The CDR3 DNA reads TGTGCCAGCAGCGTAGATATAGCGGGGGGACTCAATGAGCAGTTCTTC. Its protein product is CASSVDIAGGLNEQFF.

V and J are TRBV6-5 and TRBJ1-4; 9 positions agree with TRBD1. V gave up 2 bases and J gave up 8 bases; unmatched junction bases: 3. The germline gives CDR1 MNHEY, CDR2 SVGAGI. The CDR3 totals 14 residues. The CDR3 DNA sequence: TGTGCCAGCAGTTACGACAGGGGGGGGGAAAAACTGTTTTTT. This translates into CASSYDRGGEKLFF.

As regards this clone: A read error is likely, as this CDR3 ends without the conserved phenylalanine or tryptophan. The chain employs TRBV18 and TRBJ2-7; D is undetermined. The V end lost 0 bases, the J end lost 3 bases, and 9 bases lay between the germline ends. The germline CDR1 and CDR2 sequences are KGHSH and LQKENI. The CDR3 length is 14 residues. The CDR3 protein is CASSPPQVRYEQYL. CDR3 in DNA: TGTGCCAGCTCACCACCGCAGGTTCGCTACGAGCAGTACCTC.